These 31 T cell receptor beta chains were all obtained from the same sample, sequenced in a study of blood T cell repertoires in COVID-19 (dated by TCRdb to 2020 to 2022). Library prep was done by the immunoSEQ multiplex PCR assay. Not all clones reach the TCRdb copy of this immuneACCESS table, which keeps in-frame sequences only. Checked studies attribute under half of the gap to unresolved V genes and leave the rest unexplained. This sample holds a few hundred thousand clones; about 80% were observed only once. The ten largest clones represent around 3.7% of the sample. The sample consisted of PBMCs or T cells enriched from blood (not recorded which). The receptors were sampled from a man between 50 and 59 years old who had recovered from COVID-19.

The V gene is TRBV5-5, the J gene TRBJ2-5, with D maybe TRBD1 (6 bases). This CDR3 is 14 amino acids long. Between the trimmed V and J ends, which lost 5 bases and 1 base, there was a span of 12 bases. CDR1 is SGHKS and CDR2 is YYEKEE in the germline V gene (reference sequence). The CDR3 DNA is TGTGCCAGCAGTTGGGGGACACCCCAAGAGACCCAGTACTTC. Its protein is CASSWGTPQETQYF.

The gene calls are TRBV7-6 and TRBJ2-6; 8 nucleotides match TRBD2. Germline trimming cut 6 bases from V and 0 bases from J; bases unmatched to any gene: 10. CDR3 length: 18 residues. Germline V gene sequence: CDR1 SGHVS, CDR2 FNYEAQ. CDR3 in amino acids: CASSPGWGTSSGANVLTF. Here the CDR3 DNA reads TGTGCCAGCAGTCCGGGCTGGGGGACTAGCTCTGGGGCCAACGTCCTGACTTTC.

J is TRBJ1-5 and V is TRBV6-1; D unresolved. CDR1 and CDR2 from the germline V gene are MNHNS and SASEGT. The CDR3 runs to 15 residues. Trimming took 2 bases from V and 0 from J, leaving 8 bases between them. For the CDR3, the DNA is TGTGCCAGCAGTGAAATGGCAGATAGCAATCAGCCCCAGCATTTT. Amino acids: CASSEMADSNQPQHF.

The chain is built from TRBV11-3 and TRBJ1-1, with TRBD1 matching 8 bases. Germline CDR1 SGHNT, CDR2 YENEEA. The CDR3 covers 14 residues. J gave up 1 base and V 10 bases, and 8 bases lay outside the gene matches. CDR3 region: CATGTGQANTEAFF. The CDR3 DNA reads TGTGCCACCGGGACAGGACAGGCGAACACTGAAGCTTTCTTT.

The J gene is TRBJ2-2, the V gene TRBV19; D is perhaps TRBD2 (6 bases). CDR3 length: 17 amino acids. The ends were cut back, 3 bases at V and 4 bases at J, with 18 bases in the middle. Germline V gene sequence: CDR1 LNHDA, CDR2 SQIVND (reference sequence). CDR3 bases: TGTGCCAGTAGTATTTCGTTAGCGGCACGGGGCACCGGGGAGCTGTTTTTT. This sequence encodes CASSISLAARGTGELFF.

The J gene is TRBJ2-2, the V gene TRBV9; 12 positions agree with TRBD2. Trimming removed 3 bases from V and 4 bases from J; junction bases left unmatched: 7. This CDR3 is built from 17 residues. Germline V gene sequence: CDR1 SGDLS, CDR2 YYNGEE. CDR3 DNA: TGTGCCAGCAGCGAAACACTAGCGGGGGGTCTCACCGGGGAGCTGTTTTTT. This codes for CASSETLAGGLTGELFF.

This chain uses TRBV5-1 with TRBJ2-7; maybe TRBD1 (5 bases). There are 12 residues in the CDR3. CDR1 SGHRS and CDR2 YFSETQ come from the germline V gene. V dropped 4 bases and J dropped 5 bases, with 10 bases sitting between them. The DNA of the CDR3 is TGCGCCAGCAGCCAAATGGGGCACGAGCAGTACTTC. This encodes CASSQMGHEQYF.

J is TRBJ2-1 and V is TRBV4-1, with TRBD1 matching over 8 bases. J was trimmed by 8 bases and V by 6 bases; bases with no gene match: 6. The germline CDR1 and CDR2 sequences are MGHRA and YSYEKL. The CDR3 contains 13 residues. In nucleotides, the CDR3 is TGCGCCAGCAGACGGACAGGGAGGTATGAGCAGTTCTTC. Its protein product is CASRRTGRYEQFF.

This rearrangement joins TRBV9 to TRBJ1-2; D is ambiguous. The CDR3 runs to 16 residues. The V gene lost 3 bases and the J gene lost 9 bases, with 24 bases spanning the gap. Germline V gives CDR1 SGDLS, CDR2 YYNGEE. DNA of the CDR3: TGTGCCAGCAGCGACGCACGGGAGGGAGTTCCCTTAAGCTACACCTTC. Its translation is CASSDAREGVPLSYTF.

This chain joins TRBV19 and TRBJ2-7; D is perhaps TRBD1 (6 bases). Trimming pared 1 base from V and 2 bases from J, leaving 6 bases between. This CDR3 is 13 amino acids long. The germline gives CDR1 LNHDA, CDR2 SQIVND (reference sequence). CDR3 region: CASSIGQAYEQYF. The CDR3 nucleotides read TGTGCCAGTAGTATAGGACAGGCCTACGAGCAGTACTTC. Drawing the rest from reference TRBV19 and TRBJ2-7, the complete variable domain is DGGITQSPKYLFRKEGQNVTLSCEQNLNHDAMYWYRQDPGQGLRLIYYSQIVNDFQKGDIAEGYSVSREKKESFPLTVTSAQKNPTAFYLCASSIGQAYEQYFGPGTRLTVT.

The chain employs TRBV7-2 and TRBJ2-7; D gene unclear. From germline, CDR1 is SGHTA and CDR2 FQGNSA. The CDR3 sequence is 13 residues long. The germline V and J ends were trimmed by 2 bases and 1 base, with 6 bases remaining between them. The CDR3 nucleotides are TGTGCCAGCAGCTTACAGGTTTCCTACGAGCAGTACTTC. Residues: CASSLQVSYEQYF.

CDR3 DNA: TGTGCCAGCAGCTTGGAATTAGGGGTTGCGGCCCACGAGCAGTACTTC. Its protein product is CASSLELGVAAHEQYF. The chain couples TRBV5-6 to TRBJ2-7, with D possibly being TRBD1 (5 bases). This CDR3 contains 16 residues. The ends were cut back, 0 bases at V and 5 bases at J, with 18 bases in the middle. Germline-derived CDR1 and CDR2 are SGHDT and YYEEEE.

The chain carries TRBV6-2 or TRBV6-3 and TRBJ1-3, with D hard to call. The V end lost 5 bases, the J end lost 4 bases, and 15 bases lay between the germline ends. The CDR3 runs to 15 residues. Germline V gene data show CDR1 as MNHEY and CDR2 as SVGEGT. Here the CDR3 DNA reads TGTGCCAGCAGTGCCGGGTTCGCCGACGGAAACACCATATATTTT. Encoded protein: CASSAGFADGNTIYF.

V and J are TRBV5-1 and TRBJ2-1, with D maybe TRBD2 (6 bases). Germline CDR1 reads SGHRS; CDR2 reads YFSETQ. V was shortened by 4 bases and J by 4 bases, with 15 bases between the two germline ends. CDR3 length: 15 residues. CDR3 nucleotides: TGCGCCAGCAGCCCAGGACCGACTAGTTACAATGAGCAGTTCTTC. Amino acids: CASSPGPTSYNEQFF. The full variable domain, with the rest looked up from reference TRBV5-1 and TRBJ2-1, is KAGVTQTPRYLIKTRGQQVTLSCSPISGHRSVSWYQQTPGQGLQFLFEYFSETQRNKGNFPGRFSGRQFSNSRSEMNVSTLELGDSALYLCASSPGPTSYNEQFFGPGTRLTVL.

This sequence joins TRBV9 and TRBJ2-7; 7 nucleotides line up with TRBD2. The CDR3 covers 15 residues. Germline CDR1 reads SGDLS; CDR2 reads YYNGEE. V shed 0 bases and J 0 bases; nucleotides not matched to a gene: 3. For the CDR3, the DNA is TGTGCCAGCAGCGTAGACGGGGGGTTCTCCTACGAGCAGTACTTC. This gives the protein CASSVDGGFSYEQYF.

This chain connects TRBV10-3 to TRBJ1-5; D gene unclear. Per germline, CDR1 ENHRY and CDR2 SYGVKD. The V end was cut by 10 bases, the J end by 2 bases, with 12 bases between. The CDR3 contains 13 residues. CDR3 protein: CATQTTGNQPQHF. The CDR3 bases are TGTGCCACGCAAACAACCGGCAATCAGCCCCAGCATTTT.

The chain carries TRBV6-5 and TRBJ1-5, with D perhaps TRBD1 (6 bases). CDR1 MNHEY and CDR2 SVGAGI come from the germline V gene. The CDR3 has 13 amino acids. Trimming removed 6 bases at V and 1 base at J, with 7 bases between. This CDR3 is CASSGQSNQPQHF. In DNA, the CDR3 is TGTGCCAGCAGCGGACAGAGCAATCAGCCCCAGCATTTT.

The chain is built from TRBV24-1 and TRBJ2-7; TRBD2 aligns across 14 bases. Germline-derived CDR1 and CDR2 are KGHDR and SFDVKD. CDR3 length equals 18 residues. Losses at the gene ends were 3 bases for V and 5 bases for J; bases not matched to a gene: 11. CDR3 protein: CATSDAPGTSGRTHEQYF. The CDR3, as DNA: TGTGCCACCAGTGATGCGCCGGGGACTAGCGGGAGAACCCACGAGCAGTACTTC.

J is TRBJ2-5 and V is TRBV2, with TRBD2 matching 9 bases. CDR3 length: 15 amino acids. Germline CDR1 reads SNHLY; CDR2 reads FYNNEI. V gave up 6 bases and J gave up 2 bases; unmatched junction bases: 7. CDR3 loop: CASRERGLAQETQYF. CDR3 nucleotide sequence: TGTGCCAGCAGGGAAAGGGGACTAGCTCAAGAGACCCAGTACTTC.

The rearrangement joins TRBV4-2 to TRBJ1-5; 7 bases are shared with TRBD1. J was trimmed by 2 bases and V by 0 bases; bases with no gene match: 1. There are 15 residues in the CDR3. Germline assignment: CDR1 LGHNA and CDR2 YNFKEQ. Written as DNA, the CDR3 is TGTGCCAGCAGCCAAGATACAGGGGGCAATCAGCCCCAGCATTTT. Protein: CASSQDTGGNQPQHF.

In nucleotides, the CDR3 is TGTGCCAGCAGCCCACCTAGGGGACTTCAGGGGGTCACCCTCCACTTT. It is translated as CASSPPRGLQGVTLHF. The genes are TRBV7-2 and TRBJ1-6, with 7 bases matching TRBD1. The germline CDR1 and CDR2 sequences are SGHTA and FQGNSA. Unmatched junction bases numbered 18, after V lost 5 bases and J lost 14 bases. The CDR3 runs 16 residues.

The chain combines TRBV30 with TRBJ2-1, with D perhaps TRBD1 (6 bases). Trimming stripped 0 bases from V and 8 bases from J, with 8 bases between. This CDR3 contains 12 residues. Germline V gene lookup returns CDR1 GTSNPN and CDR2 SVGIG (reference sequence). The CDR3 spells CAWSVHRDEQFF. The CDR3 bases are TGTGCCTGGAGTGTACACAGGGATGAGCAGTTCTTC.

The CDR3 coding sequence is TGTGCCAGCAGCTTAGTTGGGCTAGCGGGATACAATGAGCAGTTCTTC. As protein: CASSLVGLAGYNEQFF. The chain combines TRBV7-8 with TRBJ2-1, with 9 positions matching TRBD2. The CDR3 is 16 amino acids. The germline CDR1 and CDR2 sequences are SGHVS and FQNEAQ. V gave up 1 base and J gave up 4 bases; unmatched junction bases: 5.

V gene TRBV7-9 combines with J gene TRBJ2-5; D is unclear. V was shortened by 5 bases and J by 2 bases, with 18 bases between the two germline ends. This CDR3 has 16 amino acids. Germline V CDR1 and CDR2: SEHNR, FQNEAQ (reference sequence). DNA of the CDR3: TGTGCCAGCAGCGCCCAGAGTCAGGTGGAACAAGAGACCCAGTACTTC. Its protein is CASSAQSQVEQETQYF.

This chain links TRBV18 with TRBJ2-7; D possibly corresponds to TRBD2 (5 bases). V lost 1 base to trimming and J lost 7 bases, with 8 bases between them. This CDR3 comprises 12 residues. CDR1 and CDR2 (germline): KGHSH, LQKENI. The CDR3 coding sequence is TGTGCCAGCTCACCACTGAGGGATGAGCAGTACTTC. Translating it yields CASSPLRDEQYF.

The gene calls are TRBV27 and TRBJ1-2; D is possibly TRBD1 (5 bases). The CDR3 spans 13 residues. The germline V and J ends were trimmed by 4 bases and 6 bases, with 12 bases remaining between them. Per germline, CDR1 MNHEY and CDR2 SMNVEV (reference sequence). The CDR3 sequence is CASSSLPGNGYTF. DNA for the CDR3: TGTGCCAGCAGTTCTCTCCCAGGGAATGGCTACACCTTC.

This clone was seen more than once but under ten times. The chain uses TRBV12-5 and TRBJ1-5, with D perhaps TRBD1 (6 bases). Between the trimmed V and J ends, which lost 2 bases and 5 bases, there was a span of 13 bases. CDR1 and CDR2 (germline): LGHNT, FRNRAP. This CDR3 has 15 residues. The CDR3 region has the DNA TGTGCTAGTGGTTTGACCCGGGACAAAGATCAGCCCCAGCATTTT. Protein product: CASGLTRDKDQPQHF.

This clone showed up just a few times. The sample carries other DNA sequences with the same CDR3. This sequence joins TRBV11-3 and TRBJ2-1; no reliable D call. The length of the CDR3 is 15 residues. Trimming removed 2 bases at V and 0 bases at J, with 8 bases between. CDR1 and CDR2 (germline): SGHNT, YENEEA. Here the CDR3 DNA reads TGTGCCAGCAGCTTAAGTGTGAGCTCCTACAATGAGCAGTTCTTC. Translation gives CASSLSVSSYNEQFF.

The count of this clone is one. This sequence joins TRBV5-6 and TRBJ2-2; 11 nucleotides line up with TRBD1. Germline values: CDR1 SGHDT, CDR2 YYEEEE. The CDR3 totals 16 residues. With V trimmed by 1 base and J by 6 bases, 5 bases remained unmatched. DNA for the CDR3: TGTGCCAGCAGCTTGTATGGACAGGGGGCAGCCGGGGAGCTGTTTTTT. It codes for CASSLYGQGAAGELFF.

In this sample, this clone turned up once. J is TRBJ1-4 and V is TRBV19; D is undetermined. Trimming took 6 bases from V and 6 from J, leaving 11 bases between them. This CDR3 region has 13 residues. Germline V CDR1 and CDR2: LNHDA, SQIVND (reference sequence). The CDR3 sequence is CASRPPLDEKLFF. The CDR3 DNA reads TGTGCCAGTAGACCCCCCCTAGATGAAAAACTGTTTTTT.

The rearrangement links TRBV19 to TRBJ2-7, with 11 bases fitting TRBD1. Germline V gives CDR1 LNHDA, CDR2 SQIVND (reference sequence). The V gene end was trimmed by 6 bases and the J gene end by 3 bases; junction bases not matched to a gene: 4. The CDR3 is made up of 14 amino acids. As DNA, the CDR3 is TGTGCCAGTAGGGGGACAGGGGGATTCTACGAGCAGTACTTC. This encodes CASRGTGGFYEQYF.